A selection of T cell receptor beta chains follows, all from one sample in a study of vaccination effects on CD4 cells after COVID-19. Their antigens are not known. Method: immunoSEQ multiplex PCR; TCRdb's copy keeps in-frame clones and lacks some. The sample lists some 40,000 clones; under 70% were seen once. Sequencing was performed on CD4+ T cells from PBMCs cultured without peptide, taken after COVID-19 vaccination. The source of these receptors is a human donor who received a COVID-19 vaccine. Both conserved end residues are part of each CDR3. A D gene is named only where the DNA matches it firmly. For some rows the clone size is stated as once, few or many, or as a class when expanded; others skip it.

clone size: -
J gene: TRBJ1-2
V gene: TRBV29-1
D gene: -
CDR3 protein: CSVVGSKGYTF
CDR3 DNA: TGCAGCGTTGTGGGCTCGAAGGGCTACACCTTC

clone size: -
J gene: TRBJ1-1
V gene: TRBV6-5
D gene: -
CDR3 protein: CASSYSTVGNTEAFF
CDR3 DNA: TGTGCCAGCAGTTACTCGACGGTGGGGAACACTGAAGCTTTCTTT

clone size: few
J gene: TRBJ1-2
V gene: TRBV6-6
D gene: TRBD1
CDR3 protein: CASSSGQAYGYTF
CDR3 DNA: TGTGCCAGCAGTTCAGGACAGGCCTATGGCTACACCTTC

clone size: -
J gene: TRBJ1-1
V gene: TRBV5-1
D gene: TRBD1
CDR3 protein: CASSMQGGMNTEAFF
CDR3 DNA: TGCGCCAGCAGTATGCAGGGGGGTATGAACACTGAAGCTTTCTTT

clone size: -
J gene: TRBJ2-2
V gene: TRBV18
D gene: TRBD2
CDR3 protein: CASSPSGRLNTGELFF
CDR3 DNA: TGTGCCAGCTCACCTAGCGGGAGGCTGAACACCGGGGAGCTGTTTTTT

clone size: -
J gene: TRBJ2-2
V gene: TRBV9
D gene: TRBD2
CDR3 protein: CASGRVPNTGELFF
CDR3 DNA: TGTGCCAGCGGGAGGGTCCCGAACACCGGGGAGCTGTTTTTT

clone size: -
J gene: TRBJ2-7
V gene: TRBV11-2
D gene: TRBD2
CDR3 protein: CASSANDWPQRETYEQYF
CDR3 DNA: TGTGCCAGCAGCGCTAACGATTGGCCACAGCGGGAGACTTACGAGCAGTACTTC

clone size: -
J gene: TRBJ1-5
V gene: TRBV2
D gene: TRBD1
CDR3 protein: CASSQGVRQPQHF
CDR3 DNA: TGTGCCAGCAGTCAGGGGGTTCGACAGCCCCAGCATTTT

clone size: few
J gene: TRBJ1-5
V gene: TRBV12-3/TRBV12-4
D gene: -
CDR3 protein: CASSFSGGQPQHF
CDR3 DNA: TGTGCCAGCAGTTTTTCGGGCGGTCAGCCCCAGCATTTT

clone size: -
J gene: TRBJ2-2
V gene: TRBV6-1
D gene: -
CDR3 protein: CASSEAWRTRELFF
CDR3 DNA: TGTGCCAGCAGTGAAGCGTGGAGGACCCGGGAGCTGTTTTTT

clone size: -
J gene: TRBJ2-5
V gene: TRBV3-1/TRBV3-2
D gene: TRBD2
CDR3 protein: CASSQVSGVQETQYF
CDR3 DNA: TGTGCCAGCAGCCAGGTCAGCGGGGTTCAAGAGACCCAGTACTTC

clone size: -
J gene: TRBJ1-1
V gene: TRBV19
D gene: -
CDR3 protein: CASRTAPETEAFF
CDR3 DNA: TGTGCCAGTAGGACAGCCCCGGAGACTGAAGCTTTCTTT

clone size: -
J gene: TRBJ1-2
V gene: TRBV6-5
D gene: -
CDR3 protein: CASRGREGLYGYTF
CDR3 DNA: TGTGCCAGCAGGGGGAGGGAGGGGCTCTATGGCTACACCTTC

clone size: -
J gene: TRBJ1-2
V gene: TRBV2
D gene: -
CDR3 protein: CASSVGIDYGYTF
CDR3 DNA: TGTGCCAGCAGTGTGGGTATCGACTATGGCTACACCTTC

clone size: few
J gene: TRBJ1-5
V gene: TRBV29-1
D gene: TRBD1
CDR3 protein: CSVTGTGLNQPQHF
CDR3 DNA: TGCAGCGTTACCGGGACAGGGCTAAATCAGCCCCAGCATTTT

clone size: -
J gene: TRBJ2-3
V gene: TRBV12-5
D gene: TRBD2
CDR3 protein: CASGPRTSGRGDTQYF
CDR3 DNA: TGTGCTAGTGGTCCTCGGACTAGCGGGAGAGGGGATACGCAGTATTTT

clone size: few
J gene: TRBJ2-2
V gene: TRBV6-1
D gene: -
CDR3 protein: CASSEIGQPPRGELFF
CDR3 DNA: TGTGCCAGCAGTGAAATTGGGCAGCCTCCTAGGGGGGAGCTGTTTTTT

clone size: -
J gene: TRBJ2-5
V gene: TRBV7-2
D gene: -
CDR3 protein: CASSTLGGSLETQYF
CDR3 DNA: TGTGCCAGCAGCACCCTAGGGGGATCTTTAGAGACCCAGTACTTC

clone size: few
J gene: TRBJ1-6
V gene: TRBV21-1
D gene: -
CDR3 protein: CASSKVWGGGNSPLHF
CDR3 DNA: -

clone size: once
J gene: TRBJ2-5
V gene: TRBV11-2
D gene: TRBD2
CDR3 protein: CASSLGVASGGTLQETQYF
CDR3 DNA: TGTGCCAGCAGCTTAGGCGTAGCTAGCGGGGGGACGCTCCAAGAGACCCAGTACTTC

clone size: -
J gene: TRBJ1-4
V gene: TRBV5-1
D gene: -
CDR3 protein: CASSLSGNDNEKLFF
CDR3 DNA: TGCGCCAGCAGCCTGTCCGGGAATGATAATGAAAAACTGTTTTTT

clone size: few
J gene: TRBJ2-2
V gene: TRBV5-5
D gene: -
CDR3 protein: CASSLANTGELFF
CDR3 DNA: TGTGCCAGCAGCTTGGCTAACACCGGGGAGCTGTTTTTT

clone size: -
J gene: TRBJ2-1
V gene: TRBV10-2
D gene: TRBD2
CDR3 protein: CASSDLGTSGIDNEQFF
CDR3 DNA: TGCGCCAGCAGTGACCTCGGGACTAGCGGGATAGACAATGAGCAGTTCTTC

clone size: once
J gene: TRBJ1-5
V gene: TRBV29-1
D gene: TRBD1
CDR3 protein: CSVGGGTGASQPQHF
CDR3 DNA: TGCAGCGTTGGGGGGGGAACAGGGGCGAGTCAGCCCCAGCATTTT

clone size: -
J gene: TRBJ1-1
V gene: TRBV5-1
D gene: -
CDR3 protein: CASRQEESTEAFF
CDR3 DNA: TGCGCCAGTCGACAGGAGGAGAGCACTGAAGCTTTCTTT